One and the same sample provided the 28 T cell receptor beta chains below, sequenced in a study of blood T cells in healthy people across ages. A second PCR of about 6 to 12 cycles used a sample-barcoded 5' primer and a J-beta primer mix. TCRdb analysed the 5' RACE reads with MiXCR anew, one entry per CDR3 protein. The table shows about 680,000 distinct CDR3 sequences, with 45% to 50% occurring only once. The sequencing input was blood. These TCRs come from a woman aged 60 to 75 in good health.

This clonotype was observed a handful of times. The gene calls are TRBV5-6 and TRBJ1-2; D ambiguous. V lost 3 bases and J lost 8, with 23 bases in between. Germline V gene lookup returns CDR1 SGHDT and CDR2 YYEEEE. The CDR3 consists of 16 residues. CDR3 coding DNA: TGTGCCAGCAGCTCCTATCAAACCGACATGGCCGGAGGCTACACCTTC. It yields the protein CASSSYQTDMAGGYTF.

This clonotype has just one count. Here the CDR3 reads CAWNRAFYNEQFF. The CDR3 region has the DNA TGTGCCTGGAACAGGGCCTTCTACAATGAGCAGTTCTTC. The chain uses TRBV30 and TRBJ2-1, with D tentatively TRBD1 (6 bases). Germline assignment: CDR1 GTSNPN and CDR2 SVGIG (reference sequence). The V end lost 4 bases, the J end lost 3 bases, and 10 bases lay between the germline ends. The CDR3 runs to 13 residues.

This clonotype has a single count. V usage is TRBV20-1 and J usage is TRBJ1-6; TRBD1 aligns across 8 bases. The CDR3 has 15 amino acids. CDR1 is DFQATT, CDR2 SNEGSKA, per germline (reference sequence). The trim removed 4 bases at V and 6 bases at J, leaving 8 bases unmatched. CDR3 nucleotides: TGCAGTGCTACCGGGACAGGACGCCTTAATTCACCCCTCCACTTT. The encoded protein is CSATGTGRLNSPLHF.

The J gene is TRBJ2-5, the V gene TRBV6-2 or TRBV6-3; D is perhaps TRBD1 (6 bases). Germline V gene lookup returns CDR1 MNHEY and CDR2 SVGEGT. Deletions cut 7 bases from V and 2 bases from J, with 17 bases between. The CDR3 has 15 amino acids. The CDR3 DNA is TGTGCCAGCACCAACTTCGGACAGCCTCAAGAGACCCAGTACTTC. Translating gives CASTNFGQPQETQYF.

This chain links TRBV12-3 or TRBV12-4 with TRBJ2-7; D perhaps matches TRBD1 (6 bases). The CDR3 spans 13 residues. The V gene lost 2 bases and the J gene lost 7 bases, with 12 bases spanning the gap. The CDR3 coding sequence is TGTGCCAGCAGTTTACAGGGGACGAATGAGCAGTACTTC. Its translation is CASSLQGTNEQYF.

This clonotype was seen repeatedly, ten times or more. At one boundary the junction diverges from the germline segment, which might be a read error. The chain couples TRBV5-1 to TRBJ2-7; 7 nucleotides line up with TRBD1. Germline CDR1 and CDR2: SGHRS and YFSETQ. The CDR3 has 14 residues. CDR3 protein: CASSPQGLSYEQYF. The CDR3 DNA is TGTGCCAGCAGTCCACAGGGGCTCTCCTACGAGCAGTACTTC.

The genes are TRBV4-1 and TRBJ2-2; 7 nucleotides align to TRBD2. Per germline, CDR1 MGHRA and CDR2 YSYEKL. V was clipped by 0 bases and J by 13 bases; unmatched bases: 8. CDR3 length equals 14 residues. CDR3 region: CASSQDSEGRVLFF. The CDR3 DNA reads TGCGCCAGCAGCCAAGATAGTGAGGGGAGGGTGCTGTTTTTT.

The V call is TRBV20-1, the J call TRBJ2-2; perhaps TRBD2 as D (5 bases). CDR3 size: 16 residues. Germline CDR1 is DFQATT and CDR2 is SNEGSKA (reference sequence). The V end lost 1 base, the J end lost 7 bases, and 19 bases lay between the germline ends. CDR3 protein: CSARVSGQRPDGELFF. CDR3 DNA: TGCAGTGCTAGAGTGAGCGGTCAAAGGCCGGACGGGGAGCTGTTTTTT.

This chain joins TRBV11-2 and TRBJ2-1; unclear D gene. There are 15 residues in the CDR3. Germline lookup yields CDR1 SGHAT and CDR2 FQNNGV. Trimming removed 5 bases from V and 5 bases from J, with 16 bases in between. CDR3 protein: CASSPSSTRNNEQFF. The CDR3 bases are TGTGCCAGCAGCCCATCTAGTACCCGCAACAATGAGCAGTTCTTC. The variable domain in full, with the rest retrieved from reference TRBV11-2 and TRBJ2-1, is EAGVAQSPRYKIIEKRQSVAFWCNPISGHATLYWYQQILGQGPKLLIQFQNNGVVDDSQLPKDRFSAERLKGVDSTLKIQPAKLEDSAVYLCASSPSSTRNNEQFFGPGTRLTVL.

The V gene is TRBV7-2, the J gene TRBJ2-1; no firm D call. Per the germline V gene, CDR1 is SGHTA and CDR2 is FQGNSA. V was pared by 4 bases and J by 4 bases, with 11 bases between. This CDR3 has 14 residues. As DNA, the CDR3 is TGTGCCAGCAGCTCCCATCGAATTTACAATGAGCAGTTCTTC. Translated: CASSSHRIYNEQFF.

The rearrangement uses TRBV12-3 or TRBV12-4 and TRBJ1-2; possible D gene TRBD1, 6 bases. CDR3 size: 14 residues. Trimming cost V 3 bases and J 4 bases, with 12 bases left between them. CDR3 amino acids: CASSLADSGYGYTF. The CDR3 DNA is TGTGCCAGCAGTTTGGCGGACAGCGGCTATGGCTACACCTTC.

This clonotype was counted at least ten times. The rearrangement uses TRBV20-1 and TRBJ2-3; D is unclear. Germline assignment: CDR1 DFQATT and CDR2 SNEGSKA (reference sequence). V was cut by 0 bases and J by 0 bases, with 7 bases left in between. The CDR3 extends over 14 amino acids. CDR3 protein: CSARDSSSTDTQYF. The CDR3 bases are TGCAGTGCTAGAGATTCGTCAAGCACAGATACGCAGTATTTT.

This clonotype was observed a handful of times. The CDR3 coding sequence is TGTGCCATCAGTGAGTTGAGGGAATGGGGCTCCTACGAGCAGTACTTC. Protein product: CAISELREWGSYEQYF. This sequence joins TRBV10-3 and TRBJ2-7; perhaps TRBD2 as D (5 bases). The V gene's germline CDR1 is ENHRY and CDR2 SYGVKD. The CDR3 contains 16 residues. V gave up 1 base and J gave up 0 bases, with 13 bases separating them.

This chain uses TRBV3-1 with TRBJ2-4, with TRBD1 matching over 9 bases. TRBJ2-7 matches the DNA end more closely, so the J call is doubtful. From germline, CDR1 is LGHDT and CDR2 YNNKEL (reference sequence). CDR3 size: 19 residues. CDR3 residues: CASSQDLGTGPLLLAEQYF. The CDR3 nucleotides read TGTGCCAGCAGCCAAGATCTGGGGACAGGGCCGTTGTTGCTCGCCGAGCAGTACTTC.

This clonotype has only a few counts. The chain recombines TRBV27 with TRBJ1-2; 7 bases fit TRBD1. This CDR3 comprises 14 residues. From germline, CDR1 is MNHEY and CDR2 SMNVEV (reference sequence). Trimming cost V 6 bases and J 4 bases; bases outside gene matches: 8. The DNA for the CDR3 is TGTGCCAGCAGGCCGGGACAGCATTCCTATGGCTACACCTTC. This gives the protein CASRPGQHSYGYTF.

The chain joins TRBV20-1 to TRBJ2-7, with TRBD2 matching 12 bases. The J call may be faulty, since TRBJ2-5 better matches the DNA end. From germline, CDR1 is DFQATT and CDR2 SNEGSKA (reference sequence). CDR3 length: 16 amino acids. The CDR3 nucleotides are TGCAGTGCTTACAGACTAGCGGGAGTTCGTTTAGAGACCCAGTACTTC. Translated, it gives CSAYRLAGVRLETQYF.

Ten or more counts support this clonotype. The chain has TRBV10-3 and TRBJ1-5; weak D call: TRBD1 (5 bases). This CDR3 is built from 16 residues. Looked up from germline, CDR1 is ENHRY and CDR2 is SYGVKD. Trimming took 4 bases from V and 5 from J, leaving 18 bases between them. This CDR3 reads CAISVQSSTGDQPQHF. DNA for the CDR3: TGTGCCATCAGTGTTCAATCCTCAACGGGGGATCAGCCCCAGCATTTT.

V and J are TRBV18 and TRBJ1-5; 7 nucleotides line up with TRBD1. Germline CDR1 KGHSH, CDR2 LQKENI. This CDR3 has 14 residues. The ends lost 3 bases at V and 2 bases at J; junction bases unmatched: 1. CDR3 sequence: CASSPTGRNQPQHF. CDR3 bases: TGTGCCAGCTCACCGACAGGGCGCAATCAGCCCCAGCATTTT.

The genes are TRBV7-9 and TRBJ1-2, with unresolved D. The V end was cut by 5 bases, the J end by 3 bases, with 7 bases between. CDR1 and CDR2 (germline): SEHNR, FQNEAQ (reference sequence). The CDR3 runs to 12 residues. Written as DNA, the CDR3 is TGTGCCAGCAGCACTGGATACTATGGCTACACCTTC. It translates to CASSTGYYGYTF.

About this clonotype: A read error may produce the germline difference seen at one junction end. This chain uses TRBV7-9 with TRBJ2-5, with D perhaps matching TRBD2 (6 bases). The germline V gene has CDR1 SEHNR and CDR2 FQNEAQ (reference sequence). The CDR3 is made up of 11 amino acids. CDR3 in DNA: TGTGCCAGCAGCCCACGGGAGATCCAGTACTTC. Its protein product is CASSPREIQYF.

CDR3 sequence reads: CASSKVLFSGYSYEQYF. CDR3 nucleotide sequence: TGTGCCAGCAGCAAAGTCTTATTTAGCGGTTACTCCTACGAGCAGTACTTC. The chain is built from TRBV21-1 and TRBJ2-7; TRBD2, the table's D call, lacks a check against the DNA. TRBV21-1 is tagged as a pseudogene. This CDR3 spans 17 amino acids.

CDR3 nucleotides: TGCGCCAGCAGCTTTCAACAGGGGGCAGGCCAAGAGACCCAGTACTTC. Protein product: CASSFQQGAGQETQYF. The chain has TRBV5-1 and TRBJ2-5, with 9 bases aligning to TRBD1. The germline gives CDR1 SGHRS, CDR2 YFSETQ. The CDR3 loop spans 16 amino acids. The trim removed 2 bases at V and 1 base at J, leaving 6 bases unmatched.

This chain connects TRBV6-6 to TRBJ2-7; 7 nucleotides align to TRBD1. The last part of the DNA fits TRBJ2-5 better; the J call may be wrong. The CDR3 is made up of 15 amino acids. Germline V gene sequence: CDR1 MNHNY, CDR2 SVGAGI (reference sequence). The CDR3 DNA sequence: TGTGCCAGCAGTTATTCACAGGGGTGGGTAGAGACCCAGTACTTC. It specifies CASSYSQGWVETQYF.

The chain combines TRBV28 with TRBJ1-1; 7 bases are a match to TRBD1. The V segment lost 5 bases and the J segment 3 bases; nucleotides outside the gene matches: 9. Germline V gene sequence: CDR1 MDHEN, CDR2 SYDVKM. The CDR3 is made up of 15 amino acids. CDR3 nucleotide sequence: TGTGCCAGCAGTCCTTCGACAGGGCCACACACTGAAGCTTTCTTT. Amino acid sequence: CASSPSTGPHTEAFF.

The rearrangement uses TRBV20-1 and TRBJ2-2; D is uncertain. V gave up 3 bases and J gave up 1 base, with 9 bases separating them. The CDR3 has 14 amino acids. Germline V gives CDR1 DFQATT, CDR2 SNEGSKA (reference sequence). The CDR3, as DNA: TGCAGTGCTAGTTCGGCCCAGAACACCGGGGAGCTGTTTTTT. It specifies CSASSAQNTGELFF.

This clonotype was seen once. The chain recombines TRBV12-5 with TRBJ2-7, with 10 bases fitting TRBD2. Germline V gene data show CDR1 as LGHNT and CDR2 as FRNRAP. The V and J ends lost 2 bases and 5 bases, in that order; junction bases with no gene match: 9. The CDR3 runs 16 residues. CDR3 sequence (DNA): TGTGCTAGTGGTTTGCGCTATAGCGGGAGGAAGAACGAGCAGTACTTC. Translation: CASGLRYSGRKNEQYF.

V usage is TRBV6-6 and J usage is TRBJ2-7, with TRBD1 identical over 8 bases. The junction had 14 bases not matched to a gene; V was cut back by 5 bases and J by 5 bases. CDR1 is MNHNY and CDR2 is SVGAGI in the germline V gene (reference sequence). This CDR3 region has 16 residues. DNA of the CDR3: TGTGCCAGCAGTGGCGGCGGACAGGGCCGCTTCGACGAGCAGTACTTC. It yields the protein CASSGGGQGRFDEQYF.

There are a few counts of this clonotype. The CDR3: CASSQPGTAGYTF. Written as DNA, the CDR3 is TGTGCCAGCAGCCAACCCGGGACAGCCGGCTACACCTTC. J is TRBJ1-2 and V is TRBV3-1; 7 bases map to TRBD1. The CDR3 covers 13 residues. With 2 bases clipped from V and 8 bases from J, the junction kept 5 bases outside the gene matches. Per germline, CDR1 LGHDT and CDR2 YNNKEL (reference sequence).